The T cell receptor (beta chain) described here comes from a study of beta chain features in type 1 diabetes. Study-wide points: Type 1 diabetes patients had VDJ junctions that carried fewer insertions and more deletions. Sampled from patients, naive, central memory and Treg TCRB repertoires appeared more similar than those sampled from healthy donors.

With 2 bases removed from V and 6 bases from J, the gap between germline ends came to 16 bases. CDR1 and CDR2 (germline): SQVTM, ANQGSEA. This CDR3 region has 15 residues. The sequenced template was cDNA made from the entire isolated RNA. The average output of naive, central memory and regulatory T cell samples was several million reads. Method: immunoSEQ multiplex PCR; TCRdb's copy keeps in-frame clones and lacks some. The sample carries 200,000 to 250,000 clones, 12% to 15% recorded once. Details on this clone: Its antigen is currently unknown.

The chain couples TRBV29-1 to TRBJ1-4; no clear D. This receptor was obtained from a woman between 40 and 55 years old in good health. Sequencing was carried out using naive CD4+ T cells from blood. In DNA form, the CDR3 reads TGCAGCGTTGAATTAAGCGTGGGGAGGGATGAAAAACTGTTTTTT. Its translation: CSVELSVGRDEKLFF.